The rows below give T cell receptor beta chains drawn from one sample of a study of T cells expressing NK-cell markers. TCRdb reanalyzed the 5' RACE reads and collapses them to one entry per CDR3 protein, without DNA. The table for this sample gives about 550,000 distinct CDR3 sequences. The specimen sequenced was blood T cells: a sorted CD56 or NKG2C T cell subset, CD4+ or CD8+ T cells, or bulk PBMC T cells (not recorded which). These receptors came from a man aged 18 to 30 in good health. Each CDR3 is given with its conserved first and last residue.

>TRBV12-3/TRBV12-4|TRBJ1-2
CASRGQDWFLTGYTF
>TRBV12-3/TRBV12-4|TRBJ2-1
CASSLYAGVTYNEQFF
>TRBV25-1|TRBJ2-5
CASGGVIETQYF
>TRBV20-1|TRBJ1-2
CSAREQGAPGFGYTF
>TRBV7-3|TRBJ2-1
CASSMTGTGHTNEQFF
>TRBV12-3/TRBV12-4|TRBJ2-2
CASTPTPWGASTGELFF
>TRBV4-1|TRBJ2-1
CASSLGTSGRGREQFF
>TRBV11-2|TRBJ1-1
CASSLDLRLRVTEAFF
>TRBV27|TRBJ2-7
CASSRSGSGYEQYF
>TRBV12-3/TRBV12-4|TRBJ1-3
CASSSQGQGTGNTIYF
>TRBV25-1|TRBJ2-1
CASRQPGANEQFF
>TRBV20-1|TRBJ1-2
CSGVGTGYGYTF
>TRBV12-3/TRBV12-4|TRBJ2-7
CASSFYQGGPGEQYF
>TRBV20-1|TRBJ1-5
CSARGQKWDSKSNQPQHF
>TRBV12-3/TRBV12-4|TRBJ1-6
CASSFRSRGDSPLHF
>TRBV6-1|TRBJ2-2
CASTPGSKAGELFF
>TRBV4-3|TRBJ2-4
CASSQDGRDGIQYF
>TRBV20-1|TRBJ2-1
CSARAILAVYNEQFF
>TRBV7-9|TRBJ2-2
CASNAGLIGELFF
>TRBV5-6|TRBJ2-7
CASSSLGETGGHEQYF
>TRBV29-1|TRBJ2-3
CSVPTPMEVWDTQYF
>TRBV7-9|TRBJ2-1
CASSSVGQGVYEQFF
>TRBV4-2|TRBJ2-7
CASSQDRMGYYEQYF
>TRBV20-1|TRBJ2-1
CSAREGLLFYNEQFF
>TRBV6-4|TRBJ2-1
CASRQRTGANEQFF
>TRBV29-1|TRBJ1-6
CSVQQQTNSPLHF
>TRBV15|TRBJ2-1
CATSSLGGEQFF
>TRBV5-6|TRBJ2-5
CASSLSFSGNRETQYF
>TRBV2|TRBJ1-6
CASKGQQNSPLHF
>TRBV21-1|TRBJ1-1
CASRPRRVNTEAFF
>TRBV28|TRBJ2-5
CASSDDRGGETQYF
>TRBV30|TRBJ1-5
CAWDESNQPQHF
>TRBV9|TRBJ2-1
CASRAGGWNNEQFF
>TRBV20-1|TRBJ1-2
CSARVGGMGDYGYTF
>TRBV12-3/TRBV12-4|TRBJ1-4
CASRLIQGVANEKLFF
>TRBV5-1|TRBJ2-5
CASSLEASGTGVETQYF
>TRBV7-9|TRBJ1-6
CASSVDRGKSPLHF
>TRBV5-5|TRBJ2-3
CASSRPGPPTDTQYF
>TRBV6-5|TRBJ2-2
CASSYWTSGRGTGELFF
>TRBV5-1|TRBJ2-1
CASSPSGTTEQFF
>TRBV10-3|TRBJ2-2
CAIRLTLSGNTGELFF
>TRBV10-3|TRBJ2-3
CAIRRTSGRTTDTQYF
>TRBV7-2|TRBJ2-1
CASSLTPGEVGYNEQFF
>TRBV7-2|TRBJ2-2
CASTTPFDANTGELFF
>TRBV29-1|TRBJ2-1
CSVPGTSGTREEQFF
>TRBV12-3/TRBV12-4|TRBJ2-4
CASSFPAGTRGSGVEAKNIQYF
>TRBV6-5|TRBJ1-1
CASSYGDTYEAFF
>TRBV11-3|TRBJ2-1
CASSSRISFRGGEQFF
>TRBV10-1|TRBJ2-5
CASSSRLAGGKETQYF
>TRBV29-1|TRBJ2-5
CSVEDRPRAGETQYF